The 21 T cell receptor beta chains reported below all come from one sample, sequenced in a study of cytomegalovirus exposure and HLA in healthy donors. Amplification used 60 Vbeta primers and 13 Jbeta primers. TCRdb's table, derived via immunoSEQ multiplex PCR, lists solely in-frame clones and lacks some. Found here are some 110,000 clones, approximately 71% of them singletons; the top ten hold over 2%. Sample: PBMCs. These receptors were obtained from a man between 35 and 55 years old in good health and CMV-seronegative.

The chain carries TRBV6-1 and TRBJ1-5; 7 bases map to TRBD1. CDR1 is MNHNS and CDR2 is SASEGT in the germline V gene. Unmatched junction bases numbered 4, after V lost 6 bases and J lost 8 bases. This CDR3 region has 12 residues. The CDR3 coding sequence is TGTGCCAGCAGGGAAACAGGGGAGCCCCAGCATTTT. This translates into CASRETGEPQHF.

The chain has TRBV5-5 and TRBJ1-1; D uncertain. Between the trimmed V and J ends, which lost 0 bases and 4 bases, there was a span of 10 bases. Germline V gene data show CDR1 as SGHKS and CDR2 as YYEKEE (reference sequence). The CDR3 loop spans 14 amino acids. The CDR3 here is CASSLDAGLTEAFF. The CDR3 DNA follows: TGTGCCAGCAGCTTGGATGCGGGCCTCACTGAAGCTTTCTTT.

The gene calls are TRBV27 and TRBJ2-1, with 7 bases matching TRBD2. The trim removed 5 bases at V and 0 bases at J, leaving 4 bases unmatched. This CDR3 is 15 amino acids long. Germline loops: CDR1 MNHEY, CDR2 SMNVEV (reference sequence). Here the CDR3 reads CASSALATSYNEQFF. The CDR3 coding sequence is TGTGCCAGCAGTGCACTAGCGACCTCCTACAATGAGCAGTTCTTC.

Written as DNA, the CDR3 is TGTGCCAGCAGCACTCCCCGGGGTACGAAGTACTTC. Amino acids: CASSTPRGTKYF. The chain joins TRBV5-6 to TRBJ2-4; weak D call: TRBD2 (5 bases). CDR3 length: 12 amino acids. Between the trimmed V and J ends, which lost 4 bases and 14 bases, there was a span of 16 bases. The germline V gene encodes CDR1 SGHDT and CDR2 YYEEEE. Based on the CDR3 plus reference TRBV5-6 and TRBJ2-4, the full variable domain is DAGVTQSPTHLIKTRGQQVTLRCSPKSGHDTVSWYQQALGQGPQFIFQYYEEEERQRGNFPDRFSGHQFPNYSSELNVNALLLGDSALYLCASSTPRGTKYFGAGTRLSVL.

The CDR3 loop reads CASRLRVIESQPQHF. The CDR3 DNA follows: TGTGCCAGCAGACTCAGGGTGATTGAATCTCAGCCCCAGCATTTT. The gene calls are TRBV6-6 and TRBJ1-5, with D possibly being TRBD1 (5 bases). This CDR3 has 15 amino acids. Trimming took off 6 bases at V and 6 bases at J, with 18 bases between the two ends. From germline, CDR1 is MNHNY and CDR2 SVGAGI (reference sequence).

V gene TRBV6-5 combines with J gene TRBJ1-6; D not certain. The length of the CDR3 is 16 residues. The V and J ends lost 0 bases and 9 bases respectively, with 15 bases between them. Germline CDR1 and CDR2: MNHEY and SVGAGI. In nucleotides, the CDR3 is TGTGCCAGCAGTTACTCGGTGACGAGGGTCGGTTCACCCCTCCACTTT. Protein sequence: CASSYSVTRVGSPLHF.

V gene TRBV2 combines with J gene TRBJ2-7, with a weak D call TRBD1 (6 bases). The CDR3 runs 14 residues. Trimming stripped 7 bases from V and 2 bases from J, with 15 bases between. CDR1 is SNHLY and CDR2 is FYNNEI in the germline V gene. The CDR3 nucleotides are TGTGCCAGCACCACCGGGACAAGGACCTACGAGCAGTACTTC. This codes for CASTTGTRTYEQYF.

The chain joins TRBV15 to TRBJ1-2; the D gene is possibly TRBD1 (5 bases). This CDR3 has 15 residues. Per the germline V gene, CDR1 is LNHNV and CDR2 is YYDKDF (reference sequence). V was trimmed by 0 bases and J by 0 bases, leaving 8 bases between them. The CDR3 bases are TGTGCCACCAGCAGAGACAGGGACTCTAACTATGGCTACACCTTC. Its protein is CATSRDRDSNYGYTF.

The rearrangement uses TRBV2 and TRBJ1-4; D remains unclear. Germline-derived CDR1 and CDR2 are SNHLY and FYNNEI. V was pared by 6 bases and J by 5 bases, with 16 bases between. The CDR3 extends over 15 amino acids. The DNA for the CDR3 is TGTGCCAGCAGGAGTACGTCTTCCCCAAATGAAAAACTGTTTTTT. Protein product: CASRSTSSPNEKLFF.

About this clone: The same CDR3 can be traced to other DNA sequences in this sample. V and J are TRBV9 and TRBJ1-1, with a possible D match to TRBD1 (5 bases). The germline gives CDR1 SGDLS, CDR2 YYNGEE. Between the trimmed V and J ends, which lost 2 bases and 1 base, there was a span of 6 bases. The CDR3 extends over 13 amino acids. DNA for the CDR3: TGTGCCAGCAGCGTCCAGGGGAACACTGAAGCTTTCTTT. It codes for CASSVQGNTEAFF. Full variable domain (rest looked up from reference TRBV9 and TRBJ1-1): DSGVTQTPKHLITATGQRVTLRCSPRSGDLSVYWYQQSLDQGLQFLIQYYNGEERAKGNILERFSAQQFPDLHSELNLSSLELGDSALYFCASSVQGNTEAFFGQGTRLTVV.

The rearrangement joins TRBV4-1 to TRBJ2-3, with 10 bases identical to TRBD2. Germline CDR1 reads MGHRA; CDR2 reads YSYEKL. The CDR3 extends over 16 amino acids. V dropped 3 bases and J dropped 1; count of bases not matched to a gene: 4. Written as DNA, the CDR3 is TGCGCCAGCAGCCACCAAGGGACTAGCGGCACAGATACGCAGTATTTT. It specifies CASSHQGTSGTDTQYF.

The chain has TRBV7-6 and TRBJ2-5, with 8 positions matching TRBD2. The length of the CDR3 is 16 residues. Germline lookup yields CDR1 SGHVS and CDR2 FNYEAQ. The V segment lost 0 bases and the J segment 9 bases; nucleotides outside the gene matches: 12. This CDR3 is CASSLAKPRGGISQYF. In DNA, the CDR3 is TGTGCCAGCAGCTTAGCCAAACCTCGGGGGGGAATCTCCCAGTACTTC.

This clone was detected only a few times. The same CDR3 is also encoded by other DNA sequences in this sample. V and J are TRBV5-1 and TRBJ1-1; D possibly corresponds to TRBD1 (6 bases). This CDR3 contains 14 residues. Germline CDR1 and CDR2: SGHRS and YFSETQ. V lost 0 bases to trimming and J lost 3 bases, with 9 bases between them. CDR3 sequence reads: CASSLEGGYTEAFF. CDR3 bases: TGCGCCAGCAGCTTGGAAGGGGGTTACACTGAAGCTTTCTTT.

This clone is a singleton in its sample. CDR3 nucleotides: TGTGCCAGTAGTCTTCCTCGTCTTGGCCAGCCCCAGCATTTT. Its translation: CASSLPRLGQPQHF. The J gene is TRBJ1-5, the V gene TRBV19; D gene unclear. This CDR3 is built from 14 residues. Trimming pared 5 bases from V and 7 bases from J, leaving 15 bases between. Germline V gene sequence: CDR1 LNHDA, CDR2 SQIVND (reference sequence). Combining the CDR3 with reference TRBV19 and TRBJ1-5 gives the whole variable domain DGGITQSPKYLFRKEGQNVTLSCEQNLNHDAMYWYRQDPGQGLRLIYYSQIVNDFQKGDIAEGYSVSREKKESFPLTVTSAQKNPTAFYLCASSLPRLGQPQHFGDGTRLSIL.

The chain employs TRBV5-4 and TRBJ1-2, with D possibly matching TRBD1 (6 bases). Trimming removed 4 bases at V and 0 bases at J, with 25 bases between. Germline V gene lookup returns CDR1 SGHNT and CDR2 YYREEE (reference sequence). CDR3 size: 19 residues. The CDR3 coding sequence is TGTGCCAGCAGCCTCTTGATTACTCGGACAGTCCGTTCTAACTATGGCTACACCTTC. As protein: CASSLLITRTVRSNYGYTF.

The V and J genes are TRBV19 and TRBJ1-5; D is unclear. Germline CDR1 is LNHDA and CDR2 is SQIVND (reference sequence). CDR3 size: 13 residues. V was cut by 6 bases and J by 2 bases, with 8 bases left in between. CDR3 residues: CASRPRGNQPQHF. CDR3 bases: TGTGCCAGTAGGCCTCGGGGCAATCAGCCCCAGCATTTT.

V usage is TRBV7-2 and J usage is TRBJ1-5; D unclear. This CDR3 contains 13 residues. Per germline, CDR1 SGHTA and CDR2 FQGNSA. Trimming took off 5 bases at V and 0 bases at J, with 5 bases between the two ends. The CDR3 is CASSIRSNQPQHF. The CDR3 DNA is TGTGCCAGCAGCATCCGTAGCAATCAGCCCCAGCATTTT.

The V gene is TRBV19, the J gene TRBJ2-2; tentative D call: TRBD1 (5 bases). Trimming shortened V by 1 base and J by 4 bases, and 7 bases separated the two germline ends. This CDR3 spans 14 amino acids. Germline lookup yields CDR1 LNHDA and CDR2 SQIVND (reference sequence). Here the CDR3 DNA reads TGTGCCAGTAGTATAGGGGGCGGCACCGGGGAGCTGTTTTTT. Amino acids: CASSIGGGTGELFF.

This clone was seen just once. The J gene is TRBJ1-4, the V gene TRBV7-8; a possible D gene is TRBD1 (5 bases). The CDR3 has 14 residues. V lost 6 bases and J lost 7, with 15 bases in between. CDR1 is SGHVS, CDR2 FQNEAQ, per germline. CDR3 sequence: CASSSGEVAEKLFF. CDR3 nucleotide sequence: TGTGCCAGCAGTTCGGGGGAGGTTGCTGAAAAACTGTTTTTT. The full variable domain, its missing parts supplied by reference TRBV7-8 and TRBJ1-4, is GAGVSQSPRYKVAKRGQDVALRCDPISGHVSLFWYQQALGQGPEFLTYFQNEAQLDKSGLPSDRFFAERPEGSVSTLKIQRTQQEDSAVYLCASSSGEVAEKLFFGSGTQLSVL.

The V and J genes are TRBV20-1 and TRBJ2-3; 10 nucleotides agree with TRBD2. CDR3 length: 11 residues. With V trimmed by 6 bases and J by 10 bases, 4 bases remained unmatched. Looked up from germline, CDR1 is DFQATT and CDR2 is SNEGSKA (reference sequence). The CDR3 is CSASLAGSQYF. CDR3 coding DNA: TGCAGTGCGTCACTAGCGGGGTCGCAGTATTTT.

This chain connects TRBV4-1 to TRBJ2-5; the D gene is possibly TRBD2 (5 bases). The CDR3 is made up of 16 amino acids. The V gene lost 0 bases and the J gene lost 0 bases, with 11 bases spanning the gap. Looked up from germline, CDR1 is MGHRA and CDR2 is YSYEKL. CDR3 sequence reads: CASSQERTPYQETQYF. The DNA for the CDR3 is TGCGCCAGCAGCCAAGAGAGGACTCCGTACCAAGAGACCCAGTACTTC.